This T cell receptor beta chain was captured by sequencing in a study of T-cell reconstitution after alpha-beta-depleted transplantation in children. Study-level results: After one year, T-cell counts and TCRbeta diversity mostly came from new T cells. Reportedly, only several hundred clones from non-depleted graft cells drove alpha-beta T-cell counts at about two months. There were some patients whose high TCRbeta diversity at day 60 came from surviving recipient T cells and thymic progenitors.

Unique molecular identifiers featured in how the TCRbeta library was prepared. One entry per CDR3 protein results from TCRdb running MiXCR on the PCR reads. The sample holds hundreds of thousands of distinct CDR3 sequences, 9.5% to 13% seen once. V lost 5 bases to trimming and J lost 1 base, with 11 bases between them. Per the germline V gene, CDR1 is KGHDR and CDR2 is SFDVKD. The CDR3 runs 15 residues. This clonotype was recorded many times. Its matching antigen is unknown. The rearrangement links TRBV24-1 to TRBJ2-1; weak D call: TRBD1 (5 bases). Material: PBMCs, obtained before TCRalphabeta/CD19-depleted stem cell transplant. This sequence originates from a boy less than two years old with acute myeloid leukemia, due to receive a stem cell transplant. This chain's CDR3 is CATSVGRASYNEQFF. CDR3 coding DNA: TGTGCCACCAGTGTAGGCAGGGCGTCCTACAATGAGCAGTTCTTC.